These 9 T cell receptor beta chains came from one sample sequenced in a study of cytomegalovirus exposure and HLA in healthy donors. This PCR relied on a set of 60 Vbeta primers and 13 Jbeta primers. Method: immunoSEQ multiplex PCR; TCRdb's copy keeps in-frame clones and lacks some. The top ten clones hold 1.8% of a sample with under 250,000 clones, about three quarters of them seen once. Sequencing was carried out using PBMCs. The receptors here all came from a male donor in good health and CMV-seronegative.

This chain uses TRBV7-9 with TRBJ2-2; tentative D call: TRBD2 (5 bases). The CDR3 is 12 residues long. The germline V gene has CDR1 SEHNR and CDR2 FQNEAQ (reference sequence). The germline V and J ends were trimmed by 4 bases and 12 bases, with 12 bases remaining between them. The CDR3 region is CASSSEGPKLFF. The CDR3 region has the DNA TGTGCCAGCAGCTCCGAGGGCCCTAAGCTGTTTTTT.

This clone was counted once. The V call is TRBV4-1, the J call TRBJ2-1; D is unresolved. The ends were cut back, 4 bases at V and 3 bases at J, with 13 bases in the middle. CDR1 and CDR2 (germline): MGHRA, YSYEKL. The CDR3 is 15 residues long. The DNA for the CDR3 is TGCGCCAGCAGCCGAGTCTTAAACGGCTACAATGAGCAGTTCTTC. Amino acids: CASSRVLNGYNEQFF.

The rearrangement uses TRBV30 and TRBJ2-3, with a weak D call TRBD1 (7 bases). The CDR3 has 11 amino acids. Per the germline V gene, CDR1 is GTSNPN and CDR2 is SVGIG (reference sequence). Trimming removed 4 bases at V and 9 bases at J, with 11 bases between. In nucleotides, the CDR3 is TGTGCCTGGAAACAGGGGAGGACGCAGTATTTT. Amino acid sequence: CAWKQGRTQYF. The whole variable domain, remainder taken from reference TRBV30 and TRBJ2-3, is SQTIHQWPATLVQPVGSPLSLECTVEGTSNPNLYWYRQAAGRGLQLLFYSVGIGQISSEVPQNLSASRPQDRQFILSSKKLLLSDSGFYLCAWKQGRTQYFGPGTRLTVL.

This chain links TRBV7-2 with TRBJ2-6, with 10 bases that match TRBD1. In germline, CDR1 is SGHTA, CDR2 FQGNSA. This CDR3 contains 15 residues. V dropped 6 bases and J dropped 2; count of bases not matched to a gene: 1. In DNA, the CDR3 is TGTGCCAGCAGGACAGGGGGCGCTGGGGCCAACGTCCTGACTTTC. This codes for CASRTGGAGANVLTF.

The chain joins TRBV19 to TRBJ1-2; no reliable D call. CDR1 is LNHDA and CDR2 is SQIVND in the germline V gene (reference sequence). The CDR3 covers 14 residues. Trimming cost V 5 bases and J 8 bases, with 18 bases left between them. The CDR3 sequence is CASSPRGLLGGYTF. The CDR3 nucleotides are TGTGCCAGTAGTCCCCGCGGGCTGTTGGGCGGCTACACCTTC.

The chain recombines TRBV4-3 with TRBJ1-1; no definite D call. Germline V lookup: CDR1 LGHNA, CDR2 YSLEER. The CDR3 has 13 residues. Trimming stripped 3 bases from V and 6 bases from J, with 11 bases between. CDR3 loop: CASSQGRHAEAFF. CDR3 DNA: TGCGCCAGCAGCCAGGGCCGACACGCTGAAGCTTTCTTT.

The chain has TRBV27 and TRBJ1-1; D gene ambiguous. This CDR3 region has 12 residues. Trimming took 3 bases from V and 0 from J, leaving 2 bases between them. The V gene's germline CDR1 is MNHEY and CDR2 SMNVEV (reference sequence). The CDR3 sequence: CASSFMNTEAFF. The CDR3 DNA is TGTGCCAGCAGTTTTATGAACACTGAAGCTTTCTTT.

The gene calls are TRBV4-3 and TRBJ2-7; D remains unclear. Germline CDR1 is LGHNA and CDR2 is YSLEER. This CDR3 region has 13 residues. With 0 bases removed from V and 4 bases from J, the gap between germline ends came to 7 bases. The CDR3 bases are TGCGCCAGCAGCCAAGACACCAGTTACGAGCAGTACTTC. Its protein product is CASSQDTSYEQYF.

The genes are TRBV11-1 and TRBJ2-2; tentative D call: TRBD1 (6 bases). Germline V lookup: CDR1 SGHAT, CDR2 FQDESV (reference sequence). The CDR3 totals 14 residues. V lost 4 bases and J 5 bases, leaving 11 bases between the germline ends. The CDR3 bases are TGTGCCAGCAGCTCTAGGACAGAAACCGGGGAGCTGTTTTTT. Encoded protein: CASSSRTETGELFF.